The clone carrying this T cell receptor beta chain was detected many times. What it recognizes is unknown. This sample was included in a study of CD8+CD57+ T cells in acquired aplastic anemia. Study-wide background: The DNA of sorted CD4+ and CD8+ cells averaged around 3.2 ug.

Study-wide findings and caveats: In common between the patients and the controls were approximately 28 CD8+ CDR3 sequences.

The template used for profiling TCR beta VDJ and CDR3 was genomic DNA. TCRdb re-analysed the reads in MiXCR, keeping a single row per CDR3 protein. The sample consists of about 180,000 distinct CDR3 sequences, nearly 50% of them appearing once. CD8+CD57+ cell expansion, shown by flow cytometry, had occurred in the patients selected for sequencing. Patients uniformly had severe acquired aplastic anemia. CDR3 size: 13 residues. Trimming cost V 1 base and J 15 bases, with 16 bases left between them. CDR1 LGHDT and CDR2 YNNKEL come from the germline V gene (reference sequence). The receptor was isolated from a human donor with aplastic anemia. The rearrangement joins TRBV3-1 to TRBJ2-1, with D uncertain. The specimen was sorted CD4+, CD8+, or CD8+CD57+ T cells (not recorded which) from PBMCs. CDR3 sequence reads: CASSQGGDRTMFF. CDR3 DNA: TGTGCCAGCAGCCAAGGAGGAGACCGAACCATGTTCTTC.